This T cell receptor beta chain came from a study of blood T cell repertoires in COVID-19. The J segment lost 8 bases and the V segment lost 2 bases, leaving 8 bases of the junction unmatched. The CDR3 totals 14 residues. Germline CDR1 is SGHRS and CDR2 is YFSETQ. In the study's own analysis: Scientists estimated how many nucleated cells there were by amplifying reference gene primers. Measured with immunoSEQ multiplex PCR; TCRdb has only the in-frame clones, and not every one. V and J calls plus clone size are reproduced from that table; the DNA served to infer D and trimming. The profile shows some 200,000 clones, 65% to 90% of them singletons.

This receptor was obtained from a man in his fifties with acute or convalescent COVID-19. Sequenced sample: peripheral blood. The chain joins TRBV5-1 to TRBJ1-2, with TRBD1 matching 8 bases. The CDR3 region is CASSFGQGGQGYTF. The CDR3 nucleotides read TGCGCCAGCAGCTTTGGACAGGGAGGCCAAGGCTACACCTTC.